Presented here are 21 T cell receptor beta chains from one specimen sequenced in a study of PD-1 and CTLA-4 blockade in melanoma (TCRdb year 2021). The library was prepared using the immunoSEQ multiplex PCR assay. The table was pulled from immuneACCESS by TCRdb, which kept in-frame rearrangements only. Such tables lose some clones; where checked, under half of the loss comes from unresolved V genes, and the rest has no known cause. The sample has tens of thousands of clones on record, about 91% of them singletons. The leading ten clones occupy about 7.2% of the sample. The input for sequencing was CD8+ T cells from peripheral blood, taken before anti-PD-1 treatment. The receptor source for this set is a human donor with melanoma.

The rearrangement links TRBV28 to TRBJ2-1; no firm D call. V was shortened by 1 base and J by 6 bases, with 10 bases between the two germline ends. The CDR3 loop spans 14 amino acids. CDR1 is MDHEN, CDR2 SYDVKM, per germline. CDR3 in amino acids: CASSLSGLPNEQFF. The CDR3 DNA sequence: TGTGCCAGCAGTTTATCCGGGCTCCCCAATGAGCAGTTCTTC.

The CDR3 region has the DNA TGTGCCAGCAGCCCGGACGGCGACTATGGCTACACCTTC. Translation: CASSPDGDYGYTF. J is TRBJ1-2 and V is TRBV6-5; D gene uncertain. The CDR3 is made up of 13 amino acids. V lost 6 bases and J 3 bases, leaving 11 bases between the germline ends. Germline V gives CDR1 MNHEY, CDR2 SVGAGI.

This clone was recorded a few times. The J gene is TRBJ1-1, the V gene TRBV28; the D is unclear. The germline V gene has CDR1 MDHEN and CDR2 SYDVKM. Trimming removed 5 bases from V and 3 bases from J, with 25 bases in between. The CDR3 sequence is 18 residues long. CDR3 DNA sequence: TGTGCCAGCAGTCCGTCCGTGGCCGCCCAGTTACTGGACACTGAAGCTTTCTTT. Translated: CASSPSVAAQLLDTEAFF.

V and J are TRBV9 and TRBJ1-2; no definite D call. Trimming removed 0 bases at V and 1 base at J, with 7 bases between. The CDR3 totals 14 residues. Germline assignment: CDR1 SGDLS and CDR2 YYNGEE. The CDR3 reads CASSVEASNYGYTF. As DNA, the CDR3 is TGTGCCAGCAGCGTAGAGGCGAGTAACTATGGCTACACCTTC.

The J gene is TRBJ1-1, the V gene TRBV28, with 10 nucleotides matching TRBD1. The V and J ends lost 7 bases and 3 bases, in that order; junction bases with no gene match: 14. The CDR3 runs to 17 residues. Germline values: CDR1 MDHEN, CDR2 SYDVKM. DNA of the CDR3: TGTGCCAGCACCCCAAGGGGGACAGGGGTGTGGGACACTGAAGCTTTCTTT. Its translation: CASTPRGTGVWDTEAFF.

For the CDR3, the DNA is TGTGCCAGCAGTTTTTCCAGCGGGGGCCCCTACGAGCAGTACTTC. Protein sequence: CASSFSSGGPYEQYF. This rearrangement joins TRBV6-5 to TRBJ2-7; TRBD2 matches 8 bases. The CDR3 sequence is 15 residues long. CDR1 is MNHEY, CDR2 SVGAGI, per germline. J was trimmed by 2 bases and V by 4 bases; bases with no gene match: 7.

This clone was counted a few times. V gene TRBV11-3 combines with J gene TRBJ1-2; D is perhaps TRBD1 (6 bases). Per germline, CDR1 SGHNT and CDR2 YENEEA. The V gene lost 6 bases and the J gene lost 2 bases, with 13 bases spanning the gap. The CDR3 runs 14 residues. For the CDR3, the DNA is TGTGCCAGCAGGGTGGGGGACACCAACTATGGCTACACCTTC. Amino acid sequence: CASRVGDTNYGYTF. Full variable domain (outside the CDR3, taken from reference TRBV11-3 and TRBJ1-2): EAGVVQSPRYKIIEKKQPVAFWCNPISGHNTLYWYLQNLGQGPELLIRYENEEAVDDSQLPKDRFSAERLKGVDSTLKIQPAELGDSAVYLCASRVGDTNYGYTFGSGTRLTVV.

The J gene is TRBJ2-5, the V gene TRBV28, with 9 bases identical to TRBD1. The CDR3 spans 14 residues. Germline trimming cut 6 bases from V and 2 bases from J; bases unmatched to any gene: 4. The germline CDR1 and CDR2 sequences are MDHEN and SYDVKM. The CDR3: CASSPDRGQETQYF. In DNA, the CDR3 is TGTGCCAGCAGCCCGGACAGGGGACAAGAGACCCAGTACTTC.

The chain has TRBV6-6 and TRBJ2-1, with 8 bases fitting TRBD2. Germline V gives CDR1 MNHNY, CDR2 SVGAGI (reference sequence). The CDR3 covers 15 residues. The V and J ends lost 7 bases and 0 bases, in that order; junction bases with no gene match: 5. The CDR3 reads CASTRGGSSYNEQFF. In DNA, the CDR3 is TGTGCCAGCACCCGCGGGGGGAGCTCCTACAATGAGCAGTTCTTC.

The chain is built from TRBV6-5 and TRBJ1-6, with a possible D match to TRBD1 (5 bases). The V end was cut by 8 bases, the J end by 11 bases, with 10 bases between. This CDR3 has 11 residues. Germline CDR1 reads MNHEY; CDR2 reads SVGAGI. The DNA for the CDR3 is TGTGCCAGCGGGGACGGGCCACCCCTCCACTTT. Its translation: CASGDGPPLHF.

The genes are TRBV28 and TRBJ1-6, with 9 positions matching TRBD1. Germline CDR1 reads MDHEN; CDR2 reads SYDVKM. Trimming removed 3 bases from V and 3 bases from J; junction bases left unmatched: 3. This CDR3 has 16 residues. In DNA, the CDR3 is TGTGCCAGCAGTTTCGGGACAGGGAACTATAATTCACCCCTCCACTTT. Its translation is CASSFGTGNYNSPLHF.

The chain joins TRBV2 to TRBJ2-3, with D tentatively TRBD2 (5 bases). In germline, CDR1 is SNHLY, CDR2 FYNNEI. There are 12 residues in the CDR3. Trimming cost V 1 base and J 9 bases, with 8 bases left between them. The CDR3 spells CASSEGGGTQYF. The CDR3 DNA follows: TGTGCCAGCAGTGAAGGAGGAGGAACGCAGTATTTT.

The chain carries TRBV9 and TRBJ1-4; D remains ambiguous. The CDR3 is made up of 14 amino acids. Germline V gives CDR1 SGDLS, CDR2 YYNGEE. The V and J ends lost 2 bases and 8 bases respectively, with 13 bases between them. CDR3 sequence reads: CASSVGGLEEKLFF. Here the CDR3 DNA reads TGTGCCAGCAGCGTTGGTGGGTTGGAGGAAAAACTGTTTTTT.

This sequence joins TRBV28 and TRBJ1-1; weak D call: TRBD1 (6 bases). Germline lookup yields CDR1 MDHEN and CDR2 SYDVKM. This CDR3 is 15 amino acids long. V lost 6 bases and J lost 0, with 14 bases in between. The DNA of the CDR3 is TGTGCCAGCAGACTGTACAGGGATATGAACACTGAAGCTTTCTTT. Translating gives CASRLYRDMNTEAFF. The entire variable domain, with the rest obtained from reference TRBV28 and TRBJ1-1, is as follows: DVKVTQSSRYLVKRTGEKVFLECVQDMDHENMFWYRQDPGLGLRLIYFSYDVKMKEKGDIPEGYSVSREKKERFSLILESASTNQTSMYLCASRLYRDMNTEAFFGQGTRLTVV.

This chain uses TRBV6-2 or TRBV6-3 with TRBJ2-6; D gene ambiguous. V lost 0 bases, J lost 0 bases, and 0 bases lay in between. This CDR3 is built from 14 residues. Germline V gene lookup returns CDR1 MNHEY and CDR2 SVGEGT. CDR3 protein: CASSYSSGANVLTF. The CDR3 DNA reads as TGTGCCAGCAGTTACTCCTCTGGGGCCAACGTCCTGACTTTC.

The chain is built from TRBV21-1 and TRBJ1-2; TRBD1, the table's D call, lacks a check against the DNA. TRBV21-1 is designated a pseudogene. This CDR3 region has 11 residues. The DNA of the CDR3 is TGTGCCAGGGGACAGGACTATGGCTACACCTTC. Its translation: CARGQDYGYTF.

CDR3 in amino acids: CASSLWGRDEQYF. CDR3 bases: TGTGCCAGCAGTTTATGGGGCAGGGACGAGCAGTACTTC. The chain recombines TRBV28 with TRBJ2-7, with D possibly matching TRBD1 (5 bases). V was trimmed by 0 bases and J by 5 bases, leaving 8 bases between them. The CDR3 covers 13 residues. The germline V gene encodes CDR1 MDHEN and CDR2 SYDVKM.

This chain connects TRBV12-3 or TRBV12-4 to TRBJ1-5; tentative D call: TRBD1 (5 bases). The V end lost 6 bases, the J end lost 6 bases, and 9 bases lay between the germline ends. The CDR3 runs 12 residues. This CDR3 is CASRQGSQPQHF. DNA for the CDR3: TGTGCCAGCAGGCAGGGAAGTCAGCCCCAGCATTTT.

The chain links TRBV12-3 or TRBV12-4 to TRBJ1-1; tentatively, D is TRBD1 (5 bases). This CDR3 has 12 residues. V was cut by 6 bases and J by 5 bases, with 10 bases left in between. The CDR3 loop reads CASSPGGTEAFF. CDR3 nucleotides: TGTGCCAGCAGCCCTGGGGGGACTGAAGCTTTCTTT.

This clone is a singleton in its sample. The rearrangement links TRBV28 to TRBJ1-1, with 11 bases lining up with TRBD1. Germline V gives CDR1 MDHEN, CDR2 SYDVKM. V trimming: 10 bases; J trimming: 4 bases; junction bases outside the gene matches: 5. The CDR3 length is 13 residues. CDR3 residues: CATDGTGGTEAFF. CDR3 nucleotides: TGTGCCACGGACGGGACAGGGGGCACTGAAGCTTTCTTT.

V gene TRBV7-6 combines with J gene TRBJ1-2, with D possibly being TRBD1 (5 bases). Trimming stripped 4 bases from V and 6 bases from J, with 12 bases between. This CDR3 comprises 13 residues. Per germline, CDR1 SGHVS and CDR2 FNYEAQ. This chain's CDR3 is CASSSGTGDGYTF. The CDR3 DNA sequence: TGTGCCAGCAGCTCCGGGACTGGAGATGGCTACACCTTC.